These 29 T cell receptor beta chains were sequenced from one sample in a study of neoadjuvant nivolumab and ipilimumab in lung cancer. Some clones are missing from TCRdb's copy, which holds only in-frame ones; the method was immunoSEQ multiplex PCR. In the table there are 15,000 to 20,000 clones, more than 75% of which are singletons. Sequencing used tumor tissue, obtained after neoadjuvant nivolumab, alone or with ipilimumab, at or shortly before surgery. The receptors here all came from an adult with non-small cell lung cancer.

J is TRBJ2-1 and V is TRBV5-1, with D possibly TRBD1 on 5 matching bases. Trimming pared 0 bases from V and 6 bases from J, leaving 7 bases between. This CDR3 is 13 amino acids long. CDR1 and CDR2 (germline): SGHRS, YFSETQ. CDR3 residues: CASSLVQANEQFF. Here the CDR3 DNA reads TGCGCCAGCAGCTTGGTACAGGCCAATGAGCAGTTCTTC.

V is TRBV5-6 and J is TRBJ1-1; possible D gene TRBD1, 5 bases. From germline, CDR1 is SGHDT and CDR2 YYEEEE. The CDR3 contains 16 residues. V lost 5 bases and J lost 1, with 18 bases in between. CDR3 DNA sequence: TGTGCCAGCAGAATGAAGGGGCATGGCTGGAACACTGAAGCTTTCTTT. The encoded protein is CASRMKGHGWNTEAFF.

The V and J genes are TRBV19 and TRBJ1-5; unclear D gene. There are 16 residues in the CDR3. Germline-derived CDR1 and CDR2 are LNHDA and SQIVND (reference sequence). V was trimmed by 3 bases and J by 1 base, leaving 13 bases between them. CDR3 sequence: CASSMHRAVSNQPQHF. The CDR3 DNA sequence: TGTGCCAGTAGTATGCACCGGGCGGTAAGCAATCAGCCCCAGCATTTT.

The chain carries TRBV18 and TRBJ2-7; TRBD2 agrees at 14 bases. Trimming removed 8 bases from V and 5 bases from J; junction bases left unmatched: 5. Germline-derived CDR1 and CDR2 are KGHSH and LQKENI. The CDR3 loop spans 14 amino acids. CDR3 region: CASAGLAGEDEQYF. CDR3 bases: TGTGCCAGCGCGGGACTAGCGGGAGAGGACGAGCAGTACTTC.

V and J are TRBV7-2 and TRBJ2-7; TRBD2 matches at 10 bases. J gave up 2 bases and V 4 bases, and 5 bases lay outside the gene matches. There are 15 residues in the CDR3. The germline gives CDR1 SGHTA, CDR2 FQGNSA. Written as DNA, the CDR3 is TGTGCCAGCAGCTACAGGACTAGCGGTACCTACGAGCAGTACTTC. This codes for CASSYRTSGTYEQYF.

The chain has TRBV19 and TRBJ2-1; D might be TRBD2 (6 bases). V was cut by 3 bases and J by 7 bases, with 13 bases left in between. The CDR3 runs to 14 residues. CDR1 and CDR2 from the germline V gene are LNHDA and SQIVND (reference sequence). CDR3 region: CASSIQTRINEQFF. In DNA form, the CDR3 reads TGTGCCAGTAGTATCCAGACTAGAATAAATGAGCAGTTCTTC.

Written as DNA, the CDR3 is TGTGCCAGCAGCTTCAAGCCGATCTATGGCTACACCTTC. Encoded protein: CASSFKPIYGYTF. This chain connects TRBV7-2 to TRBJ1-2; D uncertain. Trimming left V 3 bases short and J 4 bases short, with 9 bases between. Germline values: CDR1 SGHTA, CDR2 FQGNSA. CDR3 length: 13 residues.

The J gene is TRBJ2-3, the V gene TRBV5-8; unclear D gene. CDR1 SGHTS and CDR2 YDEGEE come from the germline V gene. The CDR3 contains 16 residues. Between the trimmed V and J ends, which lost 2 bases and 1 base, there was a span of 14 bases. DNA of the CDR3: TGTGCCAGCAGCTTCTTGTCTCCCTGGGGCACAGATACGCAGTATTTT. Translating gives CASSFLSPWGTDTQYF.

The chain employs TRBV5-4 and TRBJ1-1; 12 bases fit TRBD1. J gave up 6 bases and V 2 bases, and 2 bases lay outside the gene matches. Germline CDR1 SGHNT, CDR2 YYREEE (reference sequence). The CDR3 sequence is 14 residues long. The chain's CDR3 is CASSFRDRGPEAFF. As DNA, the CDR3 is TGTGCCAGCAGCTTCCGGGACAGGGGGCCTGAAGCTTTCTTT. The variable domain in full, completed from reference TRBV5-4 and TRBJ1-1, reads ETGVTQSPTHLIKTRGQQVTLRCSSQSGHNTVSWYQQALGQGPQFIFQYYREEENGRGNFPPRFSGLQFPNYSSELNVNALELDDSALYLCASSFRDRGPEAFFGQGTRLTVV.

The V gene is TRBV18, the J gene TRBJ2-7; a weak D match, TRBD1 (6 bases). Germline V gene sequence: CDR1 KGHSH, CDR2 LQKENI. The CDR3 is 15 residues long. V gave up 1 base and J gave up 2 bases, with 12 bases separating them. CDR3 sequence reads: CASSPRTGRTYEQYF. In DNA, the CDR3 is TGTGCCAGCTCACCACGCACAGGGAGAACCTACGAGCAGTACTTC. The complete variable domain, with remaining parts taken from reference TRBV18 and TRBJ2-7, reads NAGVMQNPRHLVRRRGQEARLRCSPMKGHSHVYWYRQLPEEGLKFMVYLQKENIIDESGMPKERFSAEFPKEGPSILRIQQVVRGDSAAYFCASSPRTGRTYEQYFGPGTRLTVT.

The V gene is TRBV28, the J gene TRBJ1-2, with D perhaps TRBD1 (5 bases). Trimming took off 3 bases at V and 7 bases at J, with 15 bases between the two ends. The CDR3 loop spans 14 amino acids. Looked up from germline, CDR1 is MDHEN and CDR2 is SYDVKM. The CDR3 DNA sequence: TGTGCCAGCAGTTTCAGCGGGGGGTGGAGTGGCTACACCTTC. Translated: CASSFSGGWSGYTF.

V usage is TRBV18 and J usage is TRBJ1-2, with TRBD1 matching over 7 bases. V lost 3 bases, J lost 4 bases, and 8 bases stayed unmatched. Germline CDR1 reads KGHSH; CDR2 reads LQKENI. The CDR3 runs to 15 residues. The DNA for the CDR3 is TGTGCCAGCTCACCCTGGGACAGAAAAGCCTATGGCTACACCTTC. Amino acids: CASSPWDRKAYGYTF.

In its sample, this clone was seen a few times. This chain connects TRBV30 to TRBJ1-3; D remains unclear. Germline V lookup: CDR1 GTSNPN, CDR2 SVGIG (reference sequence). The CDR3 is 14 amino acids. V gave up 5 bases and J gave up 4 bases, with 15 bases separating them. CDR3 sequence (DNA): TGTGCCTGGGATAGCAGCCACTTAGGAAACACCATATATTTT. This codes for CAWDSSHLGNTIYF.

This chain joins TRBV28 and TRBJ2-3; the D gene could be TRBD1 or TRBD2 (7 bases each). The germline gives CDR1 MDHEN, CDR2 SYDVKM. The CDR3 covers 18 residues. Trimming left V 2 bases short and J 3 bases short, with 21 bases between. The DNA for the CDR3 is TGTGCCAGCAGTTTAGTCGGATTTAGACAGGGAGGGACAGATACGCAGTATTTT. Amino acid sequence: CASSLVGFRQGGTDTQYF.

V gene TRBV4-3 combines with J gene TRBJ1-2; the D gene is possibly TRBD1 (5 bases). There are 15 residues in the CDR3. V was cut by 0 bases and J by 4 bases, with 12 bases left in between. Germline V CDR1 and CDR2: LGHNA, YSLEER. This CDR3 is CASSQDGQGSYGYTF. The DNA of the CDR3 is TGCGCCAGCAGCCAAGATGGGCAGGGAAGCTATGGCTACACCTTC.

Only one count was recorded for this clone. The V and J genes are TRBV7-2 and TRBJ1-1; D gene unclear. This CDR3 region has 12 residues. Germline V gene sequence: CDR1 SGHTA, CDR2 FQGNSA. Between the trimmed V and J ends, which lost 3 bases and 7 bases, there was a span of 9 bases. CDR3 loop: CASSFSGLEAFF. The CDR3 nucleotides are TGTGCCAGCAGCTTTTCAGGACTTGAAGCTTTCTTT.

This rearrangement joins TRBV5-6 to TRBJ2-3, with 7 positions matching TRBD2. CDR3 length: 15 residues. J was trimmed by 2 bases and V by 4 bases; bases with no gene match: 7. Germline V gene sequence: CDR1 SGHDT, CDR2 YYEEEE. In DNA form, the CDR3 reads TGTGCCAGCAGCCTGACTAGCCGGTACACAGATACGCAGTATTTT. Translated: CASSLTSRYTDTQYF.

This clone was seen only a few times. The gene calls are TRBV30 and TRBJ1-2; D is undetermined. Germline values: CDR1 GTSNPN, CDR2 SVGIG (reference sequence). This CDR3 is 12 amino acids long. V was shortened by 3 bases and J by 2 bases, with 7 bases between the two germline ends. CDR3 coding DNA: TGTGCCTGGAGCCTGTTAAACTATGGCTACACCTTC. It encodes CAWSLLNYGYTF. The full variable domain, rest sourced from reference TRBV30 and TRBJ1-2, is SQTIHQWPATLVQPVGSPLSLECTVEGTSNPNLYWYRQAAGRGLQLLFYSVGIGQISSEVPQNLSASRPQDRQFILSSKKLLLSDSGFYLCAWSLLNYGYTFGSGTRLTVV.

The rearrangement uses TRBV11-2 and TRBJ2-3; D gene uncertain. Germline CDR1 is SGHAT and CDR2 is FQNNGV. This CDR3 has 13 residues. Trimming cost V 5 bases and J 8 bases, with 14 bases left between them. CDR3 sequence (DNA): TGTGCCAGCAGCCCTATTATGGGTGTTACGCAGTATTTT. It codes for CASSPIMGVTQYF.

The chain recombines TRBV18 with TRBJ2-4; the D gene is possibly TRBD1 (5 bases). Germline CDR1 reads KGHSH; CDR2 reads LQKENI. Trimming removed 2 bases at V and 10 bases at J, with 15 bases between. CDR3 length equals 14 residues. CDR3 coding DNA: TGTGCCAGCTCACCAGGGGCAACACTTGGGATTCAGTACTTC. It is translated as CASSPGATLGIQYF.

J is TRBJ2-1 and V is TRBV30; the D gene is possibly TRBD2 (6 bases). The CDR3 extends over 14 amino acids. Trimming cost V 4 bases and J 5 bases, with 15 bases left between them. Germline CDR1 is GTSNPN and CDR2 is SVGIG (reference sequence). CDR3 DNA sequence: TGTGCCTGGATAAGGCGGGGCGGTCACAATGAGCAGTTCTTC. Its translation is CAWIRRGGHNEQFF. The variable domain in full, with the rest retrieved from reference TRBV30 and TRBJ2-1, is SQTIHQWPATLVQPVGSPLSLECTVEGTSNPNLYWYRQAAGRGLQLLFYSVGIGQISSEVPQNLSASRPQDRQFILSSKKLLLSDSGFYLCAWIRRGGHNEQFFGPGTRLTVL.

This rearrangement joins TRBV7-3 to TRBJ2-7; D may be TRBD1 or TRBD2 (6 bases each). V shed 0 bases and J shed 0 bases, with 9 bases lying between them. Germline CDR1 is SGHTA and CDR2 is FQGTGA. The CDR3 is 15 amino acids. Here the CDR3 reads CASSLTGGGSYEQYF. The CDR3 coding sequence is TGTGCCAGCAGCTTAACCGGGGGCGGCTCCTACGAGCAGTACTTC.

The V call is TRBV7-3, the J call TRBJ1-3; 7 positions match TRBD1. CDR3 size: 13 residues. With V trimmed by 5 bases and J by 4 bases, 2 bases remained unmatched. Germline CDR1 is SGHTA and CDR2 is FQGTGA. The CDR3 region is CASSPGQGNTIYF. CDR3 coding DNA: TGTGCCAGCAGCCCGGGACAGGGAAACACCATATATTTT. Drawing the rest from reference TRBV7-3 and TRBJ1-3, the complete variable domain is GAGVSQTPSNKVTEKGKYVELRCDPISGHTALYWYRQSLGQGPEFLIYFQGTGAADDSGLPNDRFFAVRPEGSVSTLKIQRTERGDSAVYLCASSPGQGNTIYFGEGSWLTVV.

This clone was observed once. CDR3 in DNA: TGTGCCAGCAGAGCGGGACGGGCGAACACCGGGGAGCTGTTTTTT. Protein product: CASRAGRANTGELFF. The chain employs TRBV6-1 and TRBJ2-2; TRBD2 aligns across 7 bases. V lost 6 bases and J lost 0; bases outside the gene matches: 4. Per the germline V gene, CDR1 is MNHNS and CDR2 is SASEGT. The CDR3 runs 15 residues.

The chain recombines TRBV2 with TRBJ1-1, with D maybe TRBD1 (6 bases). The CDR3 totals 11 residues. Per the germline V gene, CDR1 is SNHLY and CDR2 is FYNNEI. Trimming left V 6 bases short and J 7 bases short, with 9 bases between. The CDR3 here is CASRTGREAFF. Written as DNA, the CDR3 is TGTGCCAGCAGGACAGGCCGTGAAGCTTTCTTT.

This chain links TRBV6-1 with TRBJ1-2; no firm D call. Trimming took 1 base from V and 6 from J, leaving 18 bases between them. CDR3 size: 16 residues. CDR1 is MNHNS and CDR2 is SASEGT in the germline V gene. Written as DNA, the CDR3 is TGTGCCAGCAGTGAAGGAGACCGGGCCTTTTTGGATGGCTACACCTTC. Protein sequence: CASSEGDRAFLDGYTF.

This clone was recorded a few times. The chain links TRBV2 to TRBJ2-7; 10 bases are shared with TRBD2. This CDR3 comprises 14 residues. J was trimmed by 7 bases and V by 1 base; bases with no gene match: 4. CDR1 SNHLY and CDR2 FYNNEI come from the germline V gene. Written as DNA, the CDR3 is TGTGCCAGCAGTGAAGTAGCGGGAGGTGGAGAGCAGTACTTC. Residues: CASSEVAGGGEQYF.

This clone came up a few times. This rearrangement joins TRBV5-5 to TRBJ1-1, with 7 bases aligning to TRBD1. Germline loops: CDR1 SGHKS, CDR2 YYEKEE (reference sequence). The CDR3 sequence is 17 residues long. Trimming removed 2 bases from V and 0 bases from J; junction bases left unmatched: 10. The CDR3 spells CASSFFPNRGLNTEAFF. The CDR3 DNA reads as TGTGCCAGCAGCTTTTTCCCAAACAGGGGATTGAACACTGAAGCTTTCTTT.

CDR3 protein: CASNWDRAGSGYTF. For the CDR3, the DNA is TGTGCCAGCAATTGGGACAGGGCGGGCTCTGGCTACACCTTC. V and J are TRBV6-1 and TRBJ1-2; TRBD1 agrees at 9 bases. Germline V gene sequence: CDR1 MNHNS, CDR2 SASEGT. Losses at the gene ends were 7 bases for V and 7 bases for J; bases not matched to a gene: 10. CDR3 length: 14 amino acids.